This T cell receptor (beta chain) is drawn from a study of PD-1 blockade in classical Hodgkin lymphoma. Study observations and caveats: Newly diagnosed patients reportedly had lower baseline TCR diversity than healthy donors.

The protocol was immunoSEQ multiplex PCR, while the TCRdb copy is restricted to in-frame clones and leaves out a portion. There are 7,000 or so clones in the sample; about 78% occur only once, and 7.5% to 9.5% lies in the top ten. Points on this clone: Its antigen remains unknown.

The time point was: newly diagnosed, previously untreated cHL patient sample. Newly diagnosed, untreated classical Hodgkin lymphoma PBMCs served as comparison. The CDR3 runs to 16 residues. Trimming took 0 bases from V and 3 from J, leaving 14 bases between them. Germline V gene data show CDR1 as SGDLS and CDR2 as YYNGEE. The receptor was derived from a human donor with classical Hodgkin lymphoma. The sample consisted of peripheral blood mononuclear cells (PBMCs). This sequence joins TRBV9 and TRBJ2-3, with a possible D match to TRBD2 (6 bases). The CDR3 here is CASSVGGALLTDTQYF. DNA of the CDR3: TGTGCCAGCAGCGTAGGCGGGGCTTTGTTGACAGATACGCAGTATTTT.